Presented here are 24 T cell receptor beta chains from one specimen sequenced in a study of breast tumors, draining lymph nodes, adjacent tissues. Samples came from axillary lymph nodes draining the breast cancer. TCRdb reprocessed the multiplex PCR reads via MiXCR and lists one record per CDR3 protein. Of 120,000 or so distinct CDR3 sequences in the sample, 20% were seen once. Sequences were obtained from axillary lymph node tissue. The receptors here all came from a female donor with breast cancer. Some clones in this sample may be carry-over from other donors' samples.

This clonotype was observed a few times. The chain is built from TRBV19 and TRBJ2-3; no firm D call. Germline loops: CDR1 LNHDA, CDR2 SQIVND (reference sequence). This CDR3 region has 12 residues. Trimming pared 8 bases from V and 1 base from J, leaving 7 bases between. The CDR3 spells CASGPGTDTQYF. The CDR3 DNA follows: TGTGCCAGTGGGCCGGGCACAGATACGCAGTATTTT.

This clonotype was picked up many times. V gene TRBV5-1 combines with J gene TRBJ1-2, with a possible D match to TRBD1 (5 bases). Per germline, CDR1 SGHRS and CDR2 YFSETQ. The CDR3 has 14 residues. The V end was cut by 0 bases, the J end by 6 bases, with 12 bases between. CDR3 coding DNA: TGCGCCAGCAGCTTGGCGGGAGGGGAAAATGGCTACACCTTC. It is translated as CASSLAGGENGYTF.

This clonotype was counted ten times or more. The CDR3 spells CASSQVRGYGYTF. The CDR3 DNA is TGTGCCAGCAGCCAAGTCAGGGGATATGGCTACACCTTC. The chain couples TRBV3-1 to TRBJ1-2; tentatively, D is TRBD1 (6 bases). The CDR3 is made up of 13 amino acids. CDR1 and CDR2 from the germline V gene are LGHDT and YNNKEL (reference sequence). V dropped 1 base and J dropped 5 bases, with 8 bases sitting between them.

This clonotype is classed as medium-sized. V is TRBV24-1 and J is TRBJ2-1; D possibly corresponds to TRBD1 (6 bases). The V gene's germline CDR1 is KGHDR and CDR2 SFDVKD. The CDR3 is made up of 14 amino acids. The V gene lost 1 base and the J gene lost 7 bases, with 10 bases spanning the gap. CDR3 in DNA: TGTGCCACCAGTGATTTAGCAGGGGCGAATGAGCAGTTCTTC. Translation: CATSDLAGANEQFF.

This clonotype was seen repeatedly, ten times or more. The V and J genes are TRBV2 and TRBJ2-5; TRBD1 aligns across 8 bases. The trim removed 2 bases at V and 2 bases at J, leaving 13 bases unmatched. The CDR3 extends over 18 amino acids. Germline assignment: CDR1 SNHLY and CDR2 FYNNEI. This CDR3 reads CASSESSSARGLQETQYF. CDR3 nucleotides: TGTGCCAGCAGTGAATCATCATCGGCCAGGGGGCTACAAGAGACCCAGTACTTC.

This clonotype was detected a few times. V gene TRBV28 combines with J gene TRBJ2-1; the D gene is possibly TRBD1 (6 bases). Germline assignment: CDR1 MDHEN and CDR2 SYDVKM. Trimming took off 7 bases at V and 2 bases at J, with 18 bases between the two ends. The CDR3 totals 16 residues. CDR3 bases: TGTGCCAGCAAACTATCCGGGACAATCACCTACAATGAGCAGTTCTTC. The encoded protein is CASKLSGTITYNEQFF.

The table lists this clonotype with many counts. The V and J genes are TRBV7-8 and TRBJ2-3; the match to TRBD2 covers 12 bases. V gave up 0 bases and J gave up 4 bases; unmatched junction bases: 11. In germline, CDR1 is SGHVS, CDR2 FQNEAQ. The CDR3 totals 19 residues. The CDR3 loop reads CASSLARALAGGWADTQYF. The CDR3 bases are TGTGCCAGCAGCTTAGCGCGTGCTCTAGCGGGGGGGTGGGCAGATACGCAGTATTTT.

This clonotype was picked up many times. In DNA, the CDR3 is TGCGCCAGCACCTACGATTCGGTTGAGCAGTACTTC. Residues: CASTYDSVEQYF. The rearrangement uses TRBV10-2 and TRBJ2-7; no firm D call. CDR1 WSHSY and CDR2 SAAADI come from the germline V gene. V was clipped by 7 bases and J by 7 bases, with 14 bases between them. The CDR3 runs to 12 residues.

This clonotype was recorded many times. The chain employs TRBV7-9 and TRBJ1-3; no clear D gene. V lost 5 bases, J lost 7 bases, and 6 bases lay in between. CDR1 is SEHNR and CDR2 is FQNEAQ in the germline V gene (reference sequence). The CDR3 spans 11 residues. CDR3 DNA: TGTGCCAGCAGCCGGATCAACACCATATATTTT. Residues: CASSRINTIYF.

This clonotype was seen at least ten times. This chain connects TRBV20-1 to TRBJ1-5; D is ambiguous. The length of the CDR3 is 14 residues. With 3 bases removed from V and 2 bases from J, the gap between germline ends came to 11 bases. In germline, CDR1 is DFQATT, CDR2 SNEGSKA (reference sequence). The CDR3 here is CSASRAEGNQPQHF. The CDR3, as DNA: TGCAGTGCTAGTAGGGCGGAGGGCAATCAGCCCCAGCATTTT.

Note on this clonotype: A much larger clone lies one base from this, so it may be a read error. J is TRBJ1-3 and V is TRBV19, with a tentative D call TRBD1 (6 bases). V lost 8 bases and J lost 2, with 10 bases in between. The CDR3 totals 13 residues. In germline, CDR1 is LNHDA, CDR2 SQIVND (reference sequence). The CDR3 loop reads CASPTGAGNTIYF. The CDR3 region has the DNA TGTGCCAGTCCGACAGGCGCTGGAAACACCATATATTTT.

Regarding this clonotype: A read error is possible here, since a much larger clone lies one base away. The gene calls are TRBV7-3 and TRBJ2-3; D might be TRBD2 (6 bases). Germline loops: CDR1 SGHTA, CDR2 FQGTGA. The CDR3 is made up of 15 amino acids. CDR3 amino acids: CASGLHGTYTDTQYF. The CDR3 nucleotides read TGTGCCAGCGGCTTACACGGGACTTACACAGATACGCAGTATTTT.

To note about this clonotype: Just one base apart from a much larger clone, this may be a read error. The CDR3, as DNA: TGTGCCACCAGTGATCTCGCTCAGCCCCAGCATTTT. It encodes CATSDLAQPQHF. The chain employs TRBV24-1 and TRBJ1-5; no firm D call. V was clipped by 3 bases and J by 6 bases, with 5 bases between them. Germline loops: CDR1 KGHDR, CDR2 SFDVKD. The CDR3 is 12 residues long.

This clonotype was observed many times. The rearrangement uses TRBV6-5 and TRBJ1-2; a possible D gene is TRBD1 (6 bases). The CDR3 has 15 amino acids. Germline CDR1 reads MNHEY; CDR2 reads SVGAGI. The V and J ends lost 5 bases and 4 bases respectively, with 17 bases between them. The CDR3 bases are TGTGCCAGCAGTAACCGTAGGGGGGTCGGCTATGGCTACACCTTC. Residues: CASSNRRGVGYGYTF.

Comment on this clonotype: Just one base apart from a much larger clone, this may be a read error. CDR3 sequence: CASSLRGTNTQYF. CDR3 nucleotide sequence: TGTGCCAGCAGCTTAAGGGGCACAAATACGCAGTATTTT. The V and J genes are TRBV11-3 and TRBJ2-3, with D possibly being TRBD1 (5 bases). The CDR3 has 13 residues. Per germline, CDR1 SGHNT and CDR2 YENEEA.

The rearrangement links TRBV28 to TRBJ2-7; possible D gene TRBD2, 5 bases. Trimming stripped 7 bases from V and 2 bases from J, with 15 bases between. The germline V gene encodes CDR1 MDHEN and CDR2 SYDVKM. The CDR3 contains 14 residues. The DNA for the CDR3 is TGTGCCAGCACCCTGAGCGGCAGCGCCTACGAGCAGTACTTC. Translating it yields CASTLSGSAYEQYF.

With regard to this clonotype: With a much larger clone just one base away, this may be a read error. The chain joins TRBV5-1 to TRBJ2-6, with a possible D match to TRBD1 (5 bases). Germline loops: CDR1 SGHRS, CDR2 YFSETQ. There are 18 residues in the CDR3. Trimming shortened V by 0 bases and J by 0 bases, and 13 bases separated the two germline ends. CDR3 nucleotide sequence: TGCGCCAGCAGCTTGGTGCAGAGTACAGGCTCTGGGGCCAACGTCCTGACTTTC. This encodes CASSLVQSTGSGANVLTF.

Regarding this clonotype: At one of its ends the junction is not consistent with the germline gene, which may arise from a read error. The chain recombines TRBV20-1 with TRBJ1-3; D uncertain. The CDR3 contains 13 residues. From germline, CDR1 is DFQATT and CDR2 SNEGSKA (reference sequence). The CDR3 sequence is CSARRESGNTIYF. In DNA, the CDR3 is TGCAGTGCTAGGAGGGAATCAGGAAACACTATATATTTT.

This clonotype was picked up many times. The CDR3 DNA is TGTGCCAGCAGCCCCTCTCGGGGGGCGAACCATGAGCAGTTCTTC. Amino acid sequence: CASSPSRGANHEQFF. This chain uses TRBV27 with TRBJ2-1; perhaps TRBD2 as D (7 bases). The V gene lost 6 bases and the J gene lost 8 bases, with 20 bases spanning the gap. The germline V gene has CDR1 MNHEY and CDR2 SMNVEV (reference sequence). This CDR3 has 15 residues.

The V call is TRBV6-2 or TRBV6-3, the J call TRBJ2-1, with D perhaps TRBD2 (6 bases). From germline, CDR1 is MNHEY and CDR2 SVGEGT. CDR3 length equals 16 residues. V was trimmed by 0 bases and J by 2 bases, leaving 11 bases between them. CDR3 residues: CASSYSPGLTYNEQFF. For the CDR3, the DNA is TGTGCCAGCAGTTACTCTCCGGGACTTACCTACAATGAGCAGTTCTTC.

At least ten counts were recorded for this clonotype. V usage is TRBV6-5 and J usage is TRBJ2-3; 8 bases are shared with TRBD2. Germline CDR1 and CDR2: MNHEY and SVGAGI. CDR3 size: 13 residues. In nucleotides, the CDR3 is TGTGCTTCCCGGGGGGGGTCCACAGATACGCAGTATTTT. Translation gives CASRGGSTDTQYF.

The rearrangement joins TRBV6-2 or TRBV6-3 to TRBJ2-1; TRBD2 might be the D (5 bases). CDR1 MNHEY and CDR2 SVGEGT come from the germline V gene. V lost 4 bases to trimming and J lost 9 bases, with 13 bases between them. The CDR3 extends over 13 amino acids. The CDR3 region is CASSFQGLGEQFF. The DNA for the CDR3 is TGTGCCAGCAGTTTCCAAGGACTGGGTGAGCAGTTCTTC.

This clonotype occurred many times. CDR3 amino acids: CASSRPGGQSTDTQYF. For the CDR3, the DNA is TGTGCCAGCAGCCGGCCCGGGGGGCAGAGCACAGATACGCAGTATTTT. The genes are TRBV7-9 and TRBJ2-3, with TRBD2 as a possible D gene (7 bases). Germline V lookup: CDR1 SEHNR, CDR2 FQNEAQ (reference sequence). V was shortened by 5 bases and J by 0 bases, with 15 bases between the two germline ends. The length of the CDR3 is 16 residues.

In regard to this clonotype: This may be a read error, as it is one base from a much larger clone. The rearrangement joins TRBV19 to TRBJ1-2; the D gene is possibly TRBD1 (5 bases). This CDR3 is 18 amino acids long. CDR1 is LNHDA, CDR2 SQIVND, per germline (reference sequence). V lost 8 bases and J lost 1, with 26 bases in between. The CDR3 is CASALERAGRLVNYGYTF. CDR3 nucleotide sequence: TGTGCCAGTGCCCTGGAGCGGGCAGGGCGGTTGGTTAACTATGGCTACACCTTC.